These 24 T cell receptor beta chains originate from one sample sequenced in a study of T cell responses to AZD1222 COVID-19 vaccine. TCRdb's table, derived via immunoSEQ multiplex PCR, lists solely in-frame clones and lacks some. The data contain more than 90,000 clones, roughly 90% of them seen just once; the ten biggest clones take up 16%. The sequencing used peripheral blood, collected 28 days after the second AZD1222 dose. The receptors were sampled from an adult who received the AZD1222 COVID-19 vaccine.

This clone has a single count. V and J are TRBV19 and TRBJ1-2; possible D gene TRBD1, 5 bases. The germline CDR1 and CDR2 sequences are LNHDA and SQIVND (reference sequence). This CDR3 comprises 12 residues. Trimming stripped 7 bases from V and 4 bases from J, with 10 bases between. CDR3 sequence: CASTVGGYGYTF. DNA of the CDR3: TGTGCCAGTACCGTGGGGGGCTATGGCTACACCTTC.

CDR3 nucleotides: TGTGCCAGCAGCGTTTCCGGGACAGGAGGCTACACCTTC. This encodes CASSVSGTGGYTF. The genes are TRBV11-2 and TRBJ1-2, with TRBD1 matching over 8 bases. Germline CDR1 SGHAT, CDR2 FQNNGV. The CDR3 loop spans 13 amino acids. After removal of 5 bases from V and 8 bases from J, the junction contained 7 bases not matched to a gene.

This rearrangement joins TRBV5-4 to TRBJ1-1, with D perhaps TRBD1 (5 bases). The CDR3 has 13 residues. From germline, CDR1 is SGHNT and CDR2 YYREEE (reference sequence). Trimming pared 4 bases from V and 1 base from J, leaving 8 bases between. CDR3 bases: TGTGCCAGCAGCGTAGACAGGAACACTGAAGCTTTCTTT. This codes for CASSVDRNTEAFF.

The rearrangement links TRBV28 to TRBJ1-4; D might be TRBD1 (5 bases). CDR1 is MDHEN and CDR2 is SYDVKM in the germline V gene. CDR3 length: 16 residues. The germline V and J ends were trimmed by 5 bases and 8 bases, with 21 bases remaining between them. CDR3: CASSKSGVGVWEKLFF. The CDR3 region has the DNA TGTGCCAGCAGTAAATCCGGGGTGGGGGTTTGGGAAAAACTGTTTTTT.

The rearrangement joins TRBV5-6 to TRBJ2-1, with 7 positions matching TRBD1. The V gene end was trimmed by 3 bases and the J gene end by 3 bases; junction bases not matched to a gene: 3. CDR3 length equals 14 residues. Germline values: CDR1 SGHDT, CDR2 YYEEEE. The CDR3 DNA follows: TGTGCCAGCAGCTGGGGACAGTTCTACAATGAGCAGTTCTTC. Amino acid sequence: CASSWGQFYNEQFF.

The rearrangement joins TRBV6-6 to TRBJ1-3; D possibly corresponds to TRBD1 (6 bases). The germline CDR1 and CDR2 sequences are MNHNY and SVGAGI (reference sequence). CDR3 size: 21 residues. The V gene lost 5 bases and the J gene lost 1 base, with 30 bases spanning the gap. In DNA, the CDR3 is TGTGCCAGCAGTCCTCGTCATGGGAATACACAGGGCTTTAGGTCTGGAAACACCATATATTTT. Translating it yields CASSPRHGNTQGFRSGNTIYF.

The chain has TRBV19 and TRBJ2-5; D might be TRBD1 (5 bases). Germline V gene data show CDR1 as LNHDA and CDR2 as SQIVND (reference sequence). The CDR3 loop spans 14 amino acids. Trimming stripped 2 bases from V and 4 bases from J, with 11 bases between. CDR3 amino acids: CASSITGAPETQYF. For the CDR3, the DNA is TGTGCCAGTAGTATAACAGGCGCCCCAGAGACCCAGTACTTC.

J is TRBJ1-1 and V is TRBV24-1, with D unresolved. The V gene lost 4 bases and the J gene lost 4 bases, with 12 bases spanning the gap. The CDR3 is 14 amino acids. Germline lookup yields CDR1 KGHDR and CDR2 SFDVKD. The CDR3 region is CATSDPGRGTEAFF. Written as DNA, the CDR3 is TGTGCCACCAGTGACCCCGGACGGGGCACTGAAGCTTTCTTT.

The rearrangement uses TRBV30 and TRBJ2-5; maybe TRBD2 (6 bases). V lost 5 bases to trimming and J lost 7 bases, with 11 bases between them. The CDR3 loop spans 11 amino acids. CDR1 is GTSNPN, CDR2 SVGIG, per germline (reference sequence). As DNA, the CDR3 is TGTGCCTGGGGGGAGGCGGGGACCCAGTACTTC. Translation: CAWGEAGTQYF.

The genes are TRBV19 and TRBJ2-7; TRBD1 agrees at 10 bases. With V trimmed by 4 bases and J by 1 base, 13 bases remained unmatched. The CDR3 is 18 amino acids. From germline, CDR1 is LNHDA and CDR2 SQIVND (reference sequence). CDR3 region: CASSRIPGQGTLSYEQYF. For the CDR3, the DNA is TGTGCCAGTAGTAGAATACCGGGACAGGGGACCCTTTCCTACGAGCAGTACTTC. Together with reference TRBV19 and TRBJ2-7, the CDR3 gives the full variable domain: DGGITQSPKYLFRKEGQNVTLSCEQNLNHDAMYWYRQDPGQGLRLIYYSQIVNDFQKGDIAEGYSVSREKKESFPLTVTSAQKNPTAFYLCASSRIPGQGTLSYEQYFGPGTRLTVT.

The chain uses TRBV6-4 and TRBJ2-2, with D tentatively TRBD1 or TRBD2 (6 bases each). CDR3 length equals 15 residues. Germline V CDR1 and CDR2: MRHNA, SNTAGT. V was shortened by 7 bases and J by 5 bases, with 17 bases between the two germline ends. DNA for the CDR3: TGTGCCAGCAAGCCGTCGGGGGCGAGGACCGGGGAGCTGTTTTTT. Its protein product is CASKPSGARTGELFF.

The V gene is TRBV19, the J gene TRBJ2-3; 8 bases match TRBD2. CDR1 LNHDA and CDR2 SQIVND come from the germline V gene (reference sequence). The CDR3 spans 14 residues. Trimming cost V 2 bases and J 3 bases; bases outside gene matches: 1. DNA of the CDR3: TGTGCCAGTAGTATACTAGCGGGTACAGATACGCAGTATTTT. Translating it yields CASSILAGTDTQYF.

The CDR3 bases are TGTGCCAGCAGCCCAAGACGGATCCCTGATACGCAGTATTTT. Protein product: CASSPRRIPDTQYF. The J gene is TRBJ2-3, the V gene TRBV6-5; D gene unclear. CDR1 and CDR2 from the germline V gene are MNHEY and SVGAGI. This CDR3 is built from 14 residues. Trimming cost V 6 bases and J 6 bases, with 16 bases left between them.

CDR3 sequence reads: CASSDGQSYGYTF. The CDR3 DNA follows: TGTGCCAGCAGTGATGGTCAGAGCTATGGCTACACCTTC. The V and J genes are TRBV2 and TRBJ1-2, with no clear D. The CDR3 covers 13 residues. Trimming stripped 3 bases from V and 4 bases from J, with 9 bases between. In germline, CDR1 is SNHLY, CDR2 FYNNEI.

This clone showed up just a few times. The chain carries TRBV12-3 or TRBV12-4 and TRBJ2-5; 7 bases are shared with TRBD1. The CDR3 loop spans 13 amino acids. Losses at the gene ends were 5 bases for V and 5 bases for J; bases not matched to a gene: 5. For the CDR3, the DNA is TGTGCCAGCAGTACAGGGGTAGGGGAGACCCAGTACTTC. Translated, it gives CASSTGVGETQYF.

V usage is TRBV18 and J usage is TRBJ1-3, with D hard to call. Deletions cut 2 bases from V and 0 bases from J, with 11 bases between. CDR1 is KGHSH, CDR2 LQKENI, per germline. The CDR3 is 16 residues long. CDR3 in amino acids: CASSPIPESSGNTIYF. The CDR3 DNA reads as TGTGCCAGCTCACCAATCCCGGAGAGCTCTGGAAACACCATATATTTT.

The chain carries TRBV28 and TRBJ1-5, with TRBD1 as a possible D gene (6 bases). V dropped 5 bases and J dropped 0 bases, with 14 bases sitting between them. Germline V gene data show CDR1 as MDHEN and CDR2 as SYDVKM. The CDR3 contains 16 residues. Here the CDR3 DNA reads TGTGCCAGCAGTCTAGGCGGGGGCGGTAGCAATCAGCCCCAGCATTTT. Protein sequence: CASSLGGGGSNQPQHF.

V usage is TRBV5-4 and J usage is TRBJ2-3, with 13 bases fitting TRBD2. The trim removed 4 bases at V and 4 bases at J, leaving 6 bases unmatched. The CDR3 has 16 amino acids. Germline CDR1 reads SGHNT; CDR2 reads YYREEE (reference sequence). The CDR3 sequence: CASSSGLAGVSDTQYF. DNA for the CDR3: TGTGCCAGCAGCAGCGGACTAGCGGGAGTTTCAGATACGCAGTATTTT.

This chain connects TRBV28 to TRBJ2-1, with D unclear. Germline values: CDR1 MDHEN, CDR2 SYDVKM. This CDR3 is built from 14 residues. Trimming removed 3 bases at V and 5 bases at J, with 11 bases between. In DNA, the CDR3 is TGTGCCAGCAGTTTCCCCAAGAAACACAATGAGCAGTTCTTC. Its protein product is CASSFPKKHNEQFF.

Of note for this clone: This same CDR3 is encoded by further DNA sequences in the sample. The chain combines TRBV15 with TRBJ1-5; D gene uncertain. CDR1 and CDR2 (germline): LNHNV, YYDKDF (reference sequence). V was shortened by 8 bases and J by 1 base, with 9 bases between the two germline ends. This CDR3 is built from 13 residues. The CDR3 protein is CATSRGSNQPQHF. DNA of the CDR3: TGTGCCACCTCCAGAGGGAGCAATCAGCCCCAGCATTTT.

J is TRBJ2-7 and V is TRBV27; TRBD1 aligns across 7 bases. CDR1 MNHEY and CDR2 SMNVEV come from the germline V gene (reference sequence). CDR3 length equals 14 residues. The V segment lost 7 bases and the J segment 4 bases; nucleotides outside the gene matches: 10. The CDR3 nucleotides read TGTGCCAGCACCAAAAACCGGGACAGTTACGAGCAGTACTTC. As protein: CASTKNRDSYEQYF.

This clone was detected only once. The chain is built from TRBV5-1 and TRBJ1-4; weak D call: TRBD1 (5 bases). Trimming shortened V by 2 bases and J by 8 bases, and 13 bases separated the two germline ends. CDR1 is SGHRS and CDR2 is YFSETQ in the germline V gene. The CDR3 totals 14 residues. The CDR3 sequence: CASSFTGNGEKLFF. The CDR3 DNA follows: TGCGCCAGCAGCTTTACAGGAAATGGGGAAAAACTGTTTTTT.

Here the CDR3 DNA reads TGCGCCAGCAGCTGGGGGGCCCGTACTAGCGGGGTCGCAGATACGCAGTATTTT. Its translation: CASSWGARTSGVADTQYF. V and J are TRBV5-1 and TRBJ2-3, with 10 bases matching TRBD2. Trimming took 3 bases from V and 4 from J; bases not matched to a gene: 14. The germline CDR1 and CDR2 sequences are SGHRS and YFSETQ. This CDR3 has 18 residues.

In its sample, this clone was seen once. The rearrangement joins TRBV5-1 to TRBJ1-3; the match to TRBD1 covers 7 bases. The trim removed 0 bases at V and 7 bases at J, leaving 16 bases unmatched. This CDR3 has 18 amino acids. CDR1 SGHRS and CDR2 YFSETQ come from the germline V gene. This CDR3 reads CASSLAERRGRGDNTIYF. In DNA, the CDR3 is TGCGCCAGCAGCTTGGCCGAAAGGAGGGGGCGCGGGGACAACACCATATATTTT.